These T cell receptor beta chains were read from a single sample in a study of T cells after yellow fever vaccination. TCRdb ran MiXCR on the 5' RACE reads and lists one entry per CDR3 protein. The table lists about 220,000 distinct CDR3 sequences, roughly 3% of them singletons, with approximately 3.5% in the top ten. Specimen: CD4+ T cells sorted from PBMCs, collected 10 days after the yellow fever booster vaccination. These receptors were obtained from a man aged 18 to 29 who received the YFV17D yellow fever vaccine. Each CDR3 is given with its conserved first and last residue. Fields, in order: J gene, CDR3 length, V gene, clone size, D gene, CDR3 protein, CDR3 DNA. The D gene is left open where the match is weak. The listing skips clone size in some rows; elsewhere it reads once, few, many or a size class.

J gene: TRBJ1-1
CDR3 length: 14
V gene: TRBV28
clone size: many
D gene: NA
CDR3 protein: CASSFPTRNTEAFF
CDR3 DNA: TGTGCCAGCAGTTTCCCCACACGGAACACTGAAGCTTTCTTT

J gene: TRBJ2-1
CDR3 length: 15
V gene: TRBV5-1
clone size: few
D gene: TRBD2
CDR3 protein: CASGILAGDYNEQFF
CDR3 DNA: TGCGCCAGCGGCATACTAGCGGGGGATTACAATGAGCAGTTCTTC

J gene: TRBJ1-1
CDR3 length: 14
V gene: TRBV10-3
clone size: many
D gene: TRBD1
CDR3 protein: CATGTGSWDTEAFF
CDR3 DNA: TGTGCCACCGGGACAGGGTCATGGGACACTGAAGCTTTCTTT

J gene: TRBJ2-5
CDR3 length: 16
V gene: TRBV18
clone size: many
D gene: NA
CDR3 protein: CASSPPSQGFSGTQYF
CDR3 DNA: TGTGCCAGCTCACCACCCAGCCAGGGATTCAGCGGGACCCAGTACTTC

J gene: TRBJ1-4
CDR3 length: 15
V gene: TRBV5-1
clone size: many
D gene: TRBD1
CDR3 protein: CASSFEGQGREKLFF
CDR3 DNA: TGCGCCAGCAGCTTCGAGGGACAGGGGCGGGAAAAACTGTTTTTT

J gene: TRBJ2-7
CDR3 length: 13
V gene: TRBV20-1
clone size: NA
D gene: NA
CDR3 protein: CSARDGGSYEQYF
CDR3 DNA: TGCAGTGCCCGGGACGGCGGATCCTACGAGCAGTACTTC

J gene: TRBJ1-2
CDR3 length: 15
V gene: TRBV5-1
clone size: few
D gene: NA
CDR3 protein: CASSQGLTANYGYTF
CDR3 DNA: TGCGCCAGCAGTCAGGGGCTCACCGCTAACTATGGCTACACCTTC

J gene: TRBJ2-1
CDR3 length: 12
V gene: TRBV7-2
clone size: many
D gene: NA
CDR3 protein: CASTTQWNEQFF
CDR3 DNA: TGTGCCAGCACGACACAATGGAATGAGCAGTTCTTC

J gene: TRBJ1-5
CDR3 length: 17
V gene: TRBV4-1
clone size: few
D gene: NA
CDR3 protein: CASSQESLGRANQPQHF
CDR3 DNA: TGCGCCAGCAGCCAAGAATCCCTGGGCAGGGCCAATCAGCCCCAGCATTTT

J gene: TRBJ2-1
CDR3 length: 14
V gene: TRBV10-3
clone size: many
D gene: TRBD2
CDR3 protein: CAISDRLARNEQFF
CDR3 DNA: TGTGCCATCAGTGACCGACTAGCGCGGAATGAGCAGTTCTTC

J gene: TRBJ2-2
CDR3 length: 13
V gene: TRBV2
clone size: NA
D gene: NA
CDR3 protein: CASLRLNTGELFF
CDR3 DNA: TGTGCCAGCCTTAGACTAAACACCGGGGAGCTGTTTTTT

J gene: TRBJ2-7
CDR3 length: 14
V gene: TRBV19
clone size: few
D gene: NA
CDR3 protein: CASSIRPLDSEQYF
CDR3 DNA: TGTGCCAGTAGTATTCGCCCACTTGACAGCGAGCAGTACTTC

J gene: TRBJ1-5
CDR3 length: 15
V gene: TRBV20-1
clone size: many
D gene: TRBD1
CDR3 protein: CSARDGSGQGQPQHF
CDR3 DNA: TGCAGTGCTAGAGATGGTTCGGGACAGGGCCAGCCCCAGCATTTT

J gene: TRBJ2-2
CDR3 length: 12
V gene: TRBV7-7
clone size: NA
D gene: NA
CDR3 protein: CACGRNTGELFF
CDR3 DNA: TGTGCCTGCGGCAGAAACACCGGGGAGCTGTTTTTT

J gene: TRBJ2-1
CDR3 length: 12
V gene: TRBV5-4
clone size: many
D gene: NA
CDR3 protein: CASSLGQSEQFF
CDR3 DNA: TGTGCCAGCAGCTTGGGCCAGAGCGAGCAGTTCTTC

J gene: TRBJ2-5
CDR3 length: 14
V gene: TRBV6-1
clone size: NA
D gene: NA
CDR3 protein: CASSVQGGPETQYF
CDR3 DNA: TGTGCCAGCAGCGTACAAGGGGGTCCGGAGACCCAGTACTTC

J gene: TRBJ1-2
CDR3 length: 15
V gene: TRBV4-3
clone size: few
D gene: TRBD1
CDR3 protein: CASSRGQGYDYGYTF
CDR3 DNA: TGCGCCAGCAGCCGGGGACAGGGTTACGACTATGGCTACACCTTC

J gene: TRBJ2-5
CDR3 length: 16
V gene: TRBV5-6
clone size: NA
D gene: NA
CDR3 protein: CASSLGETSPQETQYF
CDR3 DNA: TGTGCCAGCAGCTTGGGGGAGACCTCGCCCCAAGAGACCCAGTACTTC

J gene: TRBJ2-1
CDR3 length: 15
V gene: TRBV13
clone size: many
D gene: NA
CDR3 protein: CASSLEGRQGGEQFF
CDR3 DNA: TGTGCCAGCAGCTTAGAAGGGCGTCAGGGTGGTGAGCAGTTCTTC

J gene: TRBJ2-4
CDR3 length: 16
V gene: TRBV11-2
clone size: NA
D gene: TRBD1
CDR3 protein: CASRSPGQGDRNIQYF
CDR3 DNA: TGTGCCAGCAGGTCACCGGGACAGGGGGACCGAAACATTCAGTACTTC

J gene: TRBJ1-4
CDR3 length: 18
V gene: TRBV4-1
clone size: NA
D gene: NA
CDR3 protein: CASSQEGGGFATNEKLFF
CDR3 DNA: TGCGCCAGCAGCCAAGAAGGAGGAGGGTTTGCAACTAATGAAAAACTGTTTTTT

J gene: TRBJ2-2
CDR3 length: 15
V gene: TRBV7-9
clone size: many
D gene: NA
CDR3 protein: CASSLTGGSAGELFF
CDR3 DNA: TGTGCCAGCAGCTTAACCGGGGGATCGGCCGGGGAGCTGTTTTTT

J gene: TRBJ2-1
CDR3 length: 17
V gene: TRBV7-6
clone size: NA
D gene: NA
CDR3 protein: CASSLVGGAVKHNEQFF
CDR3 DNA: TGTGCCAGCAGCTTAGTGGGGGGGGCGGTCAAACACAATGAGCAGTTCTTC

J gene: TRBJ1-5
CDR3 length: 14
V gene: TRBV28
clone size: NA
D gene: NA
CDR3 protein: CASSLDEGGQPQHF
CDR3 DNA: TGTGCCAGCAGCCTGGACGAGGGCGGACAGCCCCAGCATTTT

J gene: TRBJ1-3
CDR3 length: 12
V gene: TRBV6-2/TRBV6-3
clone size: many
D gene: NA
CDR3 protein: CASSYSRDTIYF
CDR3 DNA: TGTGCCAGCAGTTACTCGAGAGACACCATATATTTT

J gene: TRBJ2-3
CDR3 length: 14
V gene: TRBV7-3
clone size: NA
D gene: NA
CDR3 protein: CASRSGVSTDTQYF
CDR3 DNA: TGTGCCAGCAGATCAGGGGTTAGCACAGATACGCAGTATTTT

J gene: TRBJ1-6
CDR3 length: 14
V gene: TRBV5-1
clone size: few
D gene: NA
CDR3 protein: CASRFKGAESPLHF
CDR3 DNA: TGCGCCAGCAGATTCAAGGGAGCGGAATCACCCCTCCACTTT

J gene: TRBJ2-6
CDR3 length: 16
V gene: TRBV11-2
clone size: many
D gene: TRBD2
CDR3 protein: CASTKRGPSGANVLTF
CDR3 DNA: TGTGCCAGCACCAAGCGGGGACCCTCTGGGGCCAACGTCCTGACTTTC

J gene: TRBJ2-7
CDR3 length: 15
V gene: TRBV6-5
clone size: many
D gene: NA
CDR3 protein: CASSYSLGASYEQYF
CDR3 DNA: TGTGCCAGCAGTTACTCGCTGGGAGCCTCCTACGAGCAGTACTTC

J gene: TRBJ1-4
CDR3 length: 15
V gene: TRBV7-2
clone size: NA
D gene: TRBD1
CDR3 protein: CASSVSTGGNEKLFF
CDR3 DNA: TGTGCCAGCAGCGTGAGCACAGGGGGTAATGAAAAACTGTTTTTT

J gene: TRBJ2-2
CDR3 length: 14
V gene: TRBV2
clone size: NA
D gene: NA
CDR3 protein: CASSWDVNTGELFF
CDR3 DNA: TGTGCCAGCAGTTGGGACGTGAACACCGGGGAGCTGTTTTTT

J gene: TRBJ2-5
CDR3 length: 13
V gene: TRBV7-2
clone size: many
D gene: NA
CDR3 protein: CASSLPGAETQYF
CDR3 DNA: TGTGCCAGCAGCTTGCCGGGAGCAGAGACCCAGTACTTC

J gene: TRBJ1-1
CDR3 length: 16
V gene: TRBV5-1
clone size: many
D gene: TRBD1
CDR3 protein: CASSLVQGAGYTEAFF
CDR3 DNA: TGCGCCAGCAGCTTGGTACAGGGGGCTGGGTACACTGAAGCTTTCTTT

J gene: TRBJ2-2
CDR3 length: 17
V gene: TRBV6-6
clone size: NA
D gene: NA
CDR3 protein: CASSSWVDRTDTGELFF
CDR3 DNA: TGTGCCAGCAGCAGCTGGGTCGACAGGACGGACACCGGGGAGCTGTTTTTT

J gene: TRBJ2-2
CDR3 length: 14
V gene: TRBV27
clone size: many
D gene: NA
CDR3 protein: CASRLTGGTGELFF
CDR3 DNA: TGTGCCAGCAGGCTTACTGGGGGCACCGGGGAGCTGTTTTTT